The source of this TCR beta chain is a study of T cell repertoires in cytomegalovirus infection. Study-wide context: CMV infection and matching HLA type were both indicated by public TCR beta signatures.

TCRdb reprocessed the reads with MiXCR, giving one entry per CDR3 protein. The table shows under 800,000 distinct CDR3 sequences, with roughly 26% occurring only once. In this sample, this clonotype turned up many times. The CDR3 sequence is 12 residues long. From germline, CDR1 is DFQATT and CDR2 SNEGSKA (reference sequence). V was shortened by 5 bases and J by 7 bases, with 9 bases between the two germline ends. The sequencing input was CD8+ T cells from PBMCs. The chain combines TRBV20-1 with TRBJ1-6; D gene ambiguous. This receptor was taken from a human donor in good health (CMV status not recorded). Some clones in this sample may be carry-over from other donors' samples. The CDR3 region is CSAEAANSPLHF. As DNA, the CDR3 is TGCAGTGCTGAGGCGGCCAATTCACCCCTCCACTTT.